This TCR beta chain was sequenced during a study of T cell repertoires in cytomegalovirus infection. TCRdb passed the reads through MiXCR, listing each CDR3 protein once. The table shows about 680,000 distinct CDR3 sequences, with roughly 26% occurring only once. This clonotype was found many times. From germline, CDR1 is MNHEY and CDR2 SVGAGI. The CDR3 spans 14 residues. V was clipped by 6 bases and J by 1 base, with 11 bases between them. Source material: CD8+ T cells from PBMCs. This receptor was taken from a human donor in good health (CMV status not recorded). Some clones in this sample may be carry-over from other donors' samples. This chain joins TRBV6-5 and TRBJ2-3, with D possibly being TRBD1 or TRBD2 (5 bases each). The CDR3 DNA reads TGTGCCAGCAGAGGGACGGGTGGCACAGATACGCAGTATTTT. Translating gives CASRGTGGTDTQYF.